A selection of T cell receptor beta chains follows, all from one sample in a study of OX40 agonist ivuxolimab in advanced cancers. This table comes from immunoSEQ multiplex PCR, and its TCRdb copy is limited to in-frame clones, with some not included. The table lists 85,000 to 100,000 clones, 75% to 95% of them singletons, with roughly 0.31% in the top ten. The input for sequencing was CD4+ or CD8+ T cells sorted from blood, taken in a trial of the OX40 agonist ivuxolimab. Every receptor here comes from an adult with an advanced solid tumor such as melanoma, head and neck, liver or kidney cancer. CDR3s include the opening cysteine and the closing phenylalanine or tryptophan. A D gene is named only where the DNA matches it firmly. Only some rows state a clone size, as once, few, many or a class for expanded clones.

d_call clone_size j_call v_call cdr3_nt cdr3_aa
- once TRBJ2-3 TRBV5-1 TGCGCCAGCGGACGGAGCGGCTTCGACACAGATACGCAGTATTTT CASGRSGFDTDTQYF
TRBD2 - TRBJ2-2 TRBV2 TGTGCCAGCAGTCCAGAAGCGGGATCCAACACCGGGGAGCTGTTTTTT CASSPEAGSNTGELFF
- - TRBJ2-7 TRBV6-6 TGTGCCAGCAGTCCCTCTGGGAGGAGTCAGTACGAGCAGTACTTC CASSPSGRSQYEQYF
TRBD1 - TRBJ1-5 TRBV28 TGTGCCAGCAGTGCCACCTTCCGGGACAGGGCTAGTAGGGTCCAGCATTTT CASSATFRDRASRVQHF
- - TRBJ2-2 TRBV30 TGTGCCTGGGAGGGAGGCGGATACACCGGGGAGCTGTTTTTT CAWEGGGYTGELFF
TRBD1 once TRBJ1-6 TRBV28 TGTGCCAGCAGTAGAGACAGGGATCGTTTCTCACCCCTCCACTTT CASSRDRDRFSPLHF
- - TRBJ2-6 TRBV6-1 TGTGCCAGCACCAAAGGACAGACTGGGGCCAACGTCCTGACTTTC CASTKGQTGANVLTF
- - TRBJ1-2 TRBV6-5 TGTGCCAGCCGCGGGTCCTATGGCTACACCTTC CASRGSYGYTF
- - TRBJ2-6 TRBV19 TGTGCCAGTAGTACGATTCACTCTGGGGCCAACGTCCTGACTTTC CASSTIHSGANVLTF
- - TRBJ2-7 TRBV6-6 TGTGCCAGCAGTCCCCTGCAGCCCTACGAGCAGTACTTC CASSPLQPYEQYF
- - TRBJ1-1 TRBV28 TGTGCCAGCAGTTTGCGGACGGGGAACACTGAAGCTTTCTTT CASSLRTGNTEAFF
TRBD1 - TRBJ2-7 TRBV5-4 TGTGCCAGCAGCTCCGACAGGGTCTACGAGCAGTACTTC CASSSDRVYEQYF
TRBD1 - TRBJ1-1 TRBV9 TGTGCCAGTACAGCGGGTGGGACAGGGAACACTGAAGCTTTCTTT CASTAGGTGNTEAFF
TRBD2 - TRBJ2-5 TRBV7-2 TGTGCCAGCAGCCAAACTAGCGGGAGACAGGAGACCCAGTACTTC CASSQTSGRQETQYF
- - TRBJ1-1 TRBV25-1 TGTGCCAGCAGTACCCGGACGGCGAACACTGAAGCTTTCTTT CASSTRTANTEAFF
- once TRBJ2-5 TRBV7-8 TGTGCCAGCAGCTCTAACCGGGACTCTCAAGAGACCCAGTACTTC CASSSNRDSQETQYF
- - TRBJ1-3 TRBV7-2 TGTGCCAGCAGCTTAGCGGCAGGGGCTGGAAACACCATATATTTT CASSLAAGAGNTIYF
TRBD1 - TRBJ1-2 TRBV28 TGTGCCAGCAGTACACCTTGGGACAGTTCTAACTATGGCTACACCTTC CASSTPWDSSNYGYTF
TRBD2 - TRBJ2-1 TRBV7-3 TGTGCCAGCAGCTCACCGGGAACTAGCGGGAGCAATGAGCAGTTCTTC CASSSPGTSGSNEQFF
- - TRBJ1-3 TRBV12-5 TGCCCTCGGACCAGCTCTGGAAACACCATATATTTT CPRTSSGNTIYF
- - TRBJ2-5 TRBV18 TGTGCCAGCTCACCATCCCTGCAAGAGACCCAGTACTTC CASSPSLQETQYF
- - TRBJ2-6 TRBV5-1 TGCGCCAGCAGCTTGGTAAGCGGGGCCAACGTCCTGACTTTC CASSLVSGANVLTF